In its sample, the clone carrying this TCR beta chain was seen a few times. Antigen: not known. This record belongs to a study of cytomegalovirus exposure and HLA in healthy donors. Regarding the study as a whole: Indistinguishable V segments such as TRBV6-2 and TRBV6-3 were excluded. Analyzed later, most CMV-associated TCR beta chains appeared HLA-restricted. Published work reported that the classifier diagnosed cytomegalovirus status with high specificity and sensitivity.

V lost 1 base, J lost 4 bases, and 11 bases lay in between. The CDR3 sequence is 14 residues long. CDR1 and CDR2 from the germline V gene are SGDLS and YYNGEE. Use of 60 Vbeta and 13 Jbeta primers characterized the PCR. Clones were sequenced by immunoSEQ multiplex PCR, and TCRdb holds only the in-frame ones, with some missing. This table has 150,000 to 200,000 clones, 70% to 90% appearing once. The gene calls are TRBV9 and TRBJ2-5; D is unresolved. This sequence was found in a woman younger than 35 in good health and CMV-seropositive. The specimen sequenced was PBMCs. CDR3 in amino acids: CASSVQARGETQYF. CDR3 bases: TGTGCCAGCAGCGTACAAGCTAGAGGAGAGACCCAGTACTTC.